The 30 T cell receptor beta chains listed next were all sequenced from one sample in a study of metastatic and nonmetastatic thyroid tumors. TCRdb re-called the PCR reads through MiXCR. Altogether about 6,100 clones are present, 33% being singletons, with the ten largest covering roughly 37%. Thyroid surgery had not been preceded by any treatment in any patient. Sample: adjacent normal tissue. These receptor sequences come from a male donor with papillary thyroid cancer or a benign thyroid nodule (not recorded which). Some clones in this sample may be carry-over from other donors' samples.

Turning to this clone: This specimen includes other DNA sequences encoding the same CDR3. The chain uses TRBV19 and TRBJ1-5, with 7 bases identical to TRBD1. Germline loops: CDR1 LNHDA, CDR2 SQIVND (reference sequence). V lost 5 bases to trimming and J lost 7 bases; unmatched junction nucleotides: 5. The CDR3 length is 13 residues. In nucleotides, the CDR3 is TGTGCCAGTAGTCAGGGGGTGGAACAGCCCCAGCATTTT. The encoded protein is CASSQGVEQPQHF.

The chain joins TRBV20-1 to TRBJ1-5, with 7 bases fitting TRBD1. The CDR3 spans 15 residues. Germline CDR1 reads DFQATT; CDR2 reads SNEGSKA (reference sequence). Losses at the gene ends were 1 base for V and 2 bases for J; bases not matched to a gene: 5. The CDR3, as DNA: TGCAGTGCTAGAGTACAGGGGAGAGGCAATCAGCCCCAGCATTTT. It translates to CSARVQGRGNQPQHF.

This chain uses TRBV11-2 with TRBJ2-6, with TRBD1 identical over 8 bases. The CDR3 runs to 18 residues. With 3 bases clipped from V and 0 bases from J, the junction kept 7 bases outside the gene matches. CDR1 and CDR2 (germline): SGHAT, FQNNGV. The CDR3: CASSFRGQADSGANVLTF. The CDR3 DNA reads as TGTGCCAGCAGCTTCCGGGGACAGGCAGACTCTGGGGCCAACGTCCTGACTTTC.

This clone was counted at least ten times. The V call is TRBV27, the J call TRBJ1-6, with D hard to call. The length of the CDR3 is 16 residues. V shed 5 bases and J shed 8 bases, with 19 bases lying between them. The germline V gene has CDR1 MNHEY and CDR2 SMNVEV (reference sequence). CDR3 sequence: CASSPYGVGLDSPLHF. In nucleotides, the CDR3 is TGTGCCAGCAGTCCCTACGGCGTAGGGTTGGATTCACCCCTCCACTTT.

The V call is TRBV7-2, the J call TRBJ1-4; 9 bases are a match to TRBD1. CDR3 size: 15 residues. Germline V CDR1 and CDR2: SGHTA, FQGNSA. V shed 3 bases and J 3 bases; nucleotides not matched to a gene: 2. In DNA form, the CDR3 reads TGTGCCAGCAGCTTGCGACAGGGGGCTAATGAAAAACTGTTTTTT. This gives the protein CASSLRQGANEKLFF.

About this clone: This sequence may be a read error, since a much larger clone differs from it by one base. The DNA of the CDR3 is TGTGCCAGCAGTACCTACGGCGTAGGGTTGGATTCACCCCTCCACTTT. As protein: CASSTYGVGLDSPLHF. V and J are TRBV27 and TRBJ1-6; D is uncertain. The germline CDR1 and CDR2 sequences are MNHEY and SMNVEV (reference sequence). The CDR3 sequence is 16 residues long. Trimming removed 5 bases from V and 8 bases from J, with 19 bases in between.

Concerning this clone: A much more abundant neighbour one base away suggests this may be a read error. Other DNA sequences in this specimen translate into the identical CDR3. The CDR3 DNA follows: TGTGCTAGCAGCCCCGACAGGGGATCTGAAGCTTTCTTT. Its translation is CASSPDRGSEAFF. The chain carries TRBV7-2 and TRBJ1-1, with 8 bases that match TRBD1. This CDR3 is built from 13 residues. CDR1 and CDR2 from the germline V gene are SGHTA and FQGNSA.

The rearrangement uses TRBV4-2 and TRBJ1-6; perhaps TRBD1 as D (5 bases). CDR1 LGHNA and CDR2 YNFKEQ come from the germline V gene. This CDR3 is built from 15 residues. The V gene lost 0 bases and the J gene lost 6 bases, with 9 bases spanning the gap. This chain's CDR3 is CASSQDLGVNSPLHF. CDR3 bases: TGTGCCAGCAGCCAAGATTTAGGGGTTAATTCACCCCTCCACTTT.

This clone appeared a few times. The chain links TRBV28 to TRBJ1-2; D uncertain. Germline CDR1 is MDHEN and CDR2 is SYDVKM. CDR3 size: 11 residues. Trimming stripped 3 bases from V and 4 bases from J, with 3 bases between. Here the CDR3 DNA reads TGTGCCAGCAGTTTTGGCTATGGCTACACCTTC. Protein: CASSFGYGYTF.

The chain couples TRBV5-8 to TRBJ1-1, with 7 nucleotides matching TRBD1. The germline V gene has CDR1 SGHTS and CDR2 YDEGEE. V shed 8 bases, J shed 6 bases, and the junction held 10 bases outside the gene matches. This CDR3 spans 13 amino acids. The CDR3 coding sequence is TGTGCCAGTCTAAACAGGGGTTCCGCTGAAGCTTTCTTT. It is translated as CASLNRGSAEAFF.

The chain combines TRBV12-3 or TRBV12-4 with TRBJ1-2, with TRBD1 matching 7 bases. Trimming cost V 5 bases and J 4 bases; bases outside gene matches: 13. CDR3 length: 16 residues. CDR3 DNA: TGTGCCAGCAGTATGACAGGGTGCGCTGGATTCTATGGCTACACCTTC. Translating it yields CASSMTGCAGFYGYTF.

Comment on this clone: An end of the junction does not agree with germline; a read error may underlie this. This chain uses TRBV19 with TRBJ1-1; unclear D gene. This CDR3 region has 13 residues. CDR1 LNHDA and CDR2 SQIVND come from the germline V gene (reference sequence). In DNA, the CDR3 is TGTGCCAGTAGGGGGAAAGTGAAAACTGAAGCTTTATTT. Amino acid sequence: CASRGKVKTEALF.

V and J are TRBV6-2 or TRBV6-3 and TRBJ1-1, with a possible D match to TRBD1 (6 bases). The CDR3 runs to 17 residues. V shed 9 bases and J shed 0 bases, with 23 bases lying between them. The germline V gene has CDR1 MNHEY and CDR2 SVGEGT. The CDR3: CASLPTPSRGMNTEAFF. The CDR3 region has the DNA TGTGCCAGTCTACCCACCCCGAGCAGGGGAATGAACACTGAAGCTTTCTTT.

This clone came up a few times. CDR3: CASSFIDRGTEAFF. The DNA of the CDR3 is TGTGCCAGCAGTTTTATTGACAGGGGCACTGAAGCTTTCTTT. The chain couples TRBV12-3 or TRBV12-4 to TRBJ1-1, with 8 nucleotides matching TRBD1. The CDR3 sequence is 14 residues long. V lost 3 bases, J lost 4 bases, and 4 bases stayed unmatched.

The chain links TRBV20-1 to TRBJ2-7; tentatively, D is TRBD1 or TRBD2 (5 bases each). The CDR3 totals 12 residues. V shed 5 bases and J shed 7 bases, with 15 bases lying between them. Germline CDR1 and CDR2: DFQATT and SNEGSKA (reference sequence). CDR3 sequence reads: CSAPGPSGEQYF. DNA of the CDR3: TGCAGTGCTCCGGGACCTTCTGGGGAGCAGTACTTC.

The chain uses TRBV4-2 and TRBJ2-1, with D possibly TRBD2 on 6 matching bases. The CDR3 has 17 residues. V was shortened by 4 bases and J by 4 bases, with 20 bases between the two germline ends. Per the germline V gene, CDR1 is LGHNA and CDR2 is YNFKEQ. The CDR3 reads CASSLLATRDLYNEQFF. The DNA of the CDR3 is TGTGCCAGCAGCCTACTTGCGACGCGGGATTTATACAATGAGCAGTTCTTC.

V is TRBV11-2 and J is TRBJ2-7; 9 bases align to TRBD1. The CDR3 is made up of 17 amino acids. After removal of 1 base from V and 0 bases from J, the junction contained 7 bases not matched to a gene. Germline V lookup: CDR1 SGHAT, CDR2 FQNNGV. The CDR3 reads CASSLGTGGHSSYEQYF. The DNA for the CDR3 is TGTGCCAGCAGCTTAGGTACAGGGGGCCATAGCTCCTACGAGCAGTACTTC.

This clone was observed a few times. V is TRBV28 and J is TRBJ1-5; TRBD1 aligns across 8 bases. Losses at the gene ends were 6 bases for V and 5 bases for J; bases not matched to a gene: 9. Germline loops: CDR1 MDHEN, CDR2 SYDVKM. There are 15 residues in the CDR3. The CDR3 sequence is CASSDRGGGYQPQHF. The DNA for the CDR3 is TGTGCCAGCAGCGACAGGGGCGGCGGGTATCAGCCCCAGCATTTT.

The CDR3 protein is CASSIGGRETQYF. The DNA for the CDR3 is TGTGCCAGTAGTATAGGGGGGCGGGAGACCCAGTACTTC. J is TRBJ2-5 and V is TRBV19; a possible D gene is TRBD1 (6 bases). The CDR3 has 13 amino acids. CDR1 and CDR2 from the germline V gene are LNHDA and SQIVND (reference sequence). Trimming stripped 1 base from V and 5 bases from J, with 8 bases between.

The CDR3: CASRSYYGYTF. CDR3 nucleotides: TGTGCCAGCCGTTCGTACTATGGCTACACCTTC. This chain joins TRBV6-2 or TRBV6-3 and TRBJ1-2, with D hard to call. The CDR3 has 11 residues. V lost 8 bases to trimming and J lost 3 bases, with 7 bases between them. Germline assignment: CDR1 MNHEY and CDR2 SVGEGT.

Concerning this clone: The junction shows a germline mismatch at one end, possibly a read error. The rearrangement joins TRBV19 to TRBJ1-1; D is unresolved. This CDR3 has 18 residues. Germline V gene data show CDR1 as LNHDA and CDR2 as SQIVND (reference sequence). The CDR3 reads CVSRWDGGSEKFNTESFF. Here the CDR3 DNA reads TGTGTCAGTAGATGGGATGGAGGTTCGGAGAAGTTTAACACTGAATCTTTCTTT. The full variable domain, its missing parts supplied by reference TRBV19 and TRBJ1-1, is DGGITQSPKYLFRKEGQNVTLSCEQNLNHDAMYWYRQDPGQGLRLIYYSQIVNDFQKGDIAEGYSVSREKKESFPLTVTSAQKNPTAFYLCVSRWDGGSEKFNTESFFGQGTRLTVV.

V usage is TRBV20-1 and J usage is TRBJ1-1; possibly TRBD1 for D (5 bases). Germline CDR1 is DFQATT and CDR2 is SNEGSKA (reference sequence). This CDR3 is built from 13 residues. V shed 1 base and J shed 10 bases, with 16 bases lying between them. For the CDR3, the DNA is TGCAGTGCTAGAGTTGTCAGGGTTCGGGGAGCTTTCTTT. Amino acids: CSARVVRVRGAFF.

On this clone itself: This may arise from a read error, as a much more abundant clone is one base away. The chain links TRBV6-1 to TRBJ1-3; D unresolved. The CDR3 length is 13 residues. Germline values: CDR1 MNHNS, CDR2 SASEGT. V lost 6 bases, J lost 2 bases, and 8 bases lay in between. CDR3 residues: CASRRVTGNTIYF. The CDR3 DNA follows: TGTGCCAGCAGAAGGGTTACTGGAAACACCATATATTTT.

By share of the sample, this clone is medium-sized. The V call is TRBV11-3, the J call TRBJ2-7; D is unclear. Germline V lookup: CDR1 SGHNT, CDR2 YENEEA. CDR3 size: 14 residues. V was trimmed by 2 bases and J by 3 bases, leaving 11 bases between them. CDR3 nucleotide sequence: TGTGCCAGCAGCTTATTGCCCTACCACTACGAGCAGTACTTC. Translated: CASSLLPYHYEQYF.

The table lists this clone with a few counts. Germline is not matched at one junction end, which may reflect a read error. The chain has TRBV6-5 and TRBJ1-5; possible D gene TRBD1, 6 bases. Germline V gives CDR1 MNHEY, CDR2 SVGAGI. This CDR3 comprises 14 residues. As DNA, the CDR3 is TGTGCCAGCGGTTACAACAGGGCGGGCCAGCCCCAGCATTTT. Its translation is CASGYNRAGQPQHF.

The chain is built from TRBV5-1 and TRBJ1-1, with unresolved D. CDR1 is SGHRS and CDR2 is YFSETQ in the germline V gene. Trimming left V 0 bases short and J 0 bases short, with 6 bases between. This CDR3 comprises 14 residues. CDR3 sequence: CASSLDGMNTEAFF. The CDR3 region has the DNA TGCGCCAGCAGCTTGGACGGAATGAACACTGAAGCTTTCTTT.

V gene TRBV19 combines with J gene TRBJ2-5, with 9 bases identical to TRBD2. CDR1 LNHDA and CDR2 SQIVND come from the germline V gene (reference sequence). The CDR3 length is 16 residues. V was clipped by 5 bases and J by 5 bases; unmatched bases: 12. For the CDR3, the DNA is TGTGCCAGTAGTTTAAATAGCGGGAGAGGTTCGGAGACCCAGTACTTC. It specifies CASSLNSGRGSETQYF.

V usage is TRBV20-1 and J usage is TRBJ2-5; 10 bases are a match to TRBD2. Germline CDR1 DFQATT, CDR2 SNEGSKA (reference sequence). The CDR3 length is 15 residues. Losses at the gene ends were 5 bases for V and 1 base for J; bases not matched to a gene: 7. CDR3 coding DNA: TGCAGTGCTCCCGGGACTAGCGTAGGCCAAGAGACCCAGTACTTC. Translation gives CSAPGTSVGQETQYF.

This clone was counted only a few times. The gene calls are TRBV6-5 and TRBJ1-3; D perhaps matches TRBD1 (5 bases). Germline values: CDR1 MNHEY, CDR2 SVGAGI. V shed 0 bases and J shed 8 bases, with 14 bases lying between them. The CDR3 totals 15 residues. The CDR3 region is CASSYSGRGVDTIYF. The CDR3 coding sequence is TGTGCCAGCAGTTACTCGGGCCGGGGGGTAGACACCATATATTTT.

Note on this clone: One end of the junction is discordant with germline, which a read error may explain. The chain is built from TRBV28 and TRBJ1-4; D not certain. In germline, CDR1 is MDHEN, CDR2 SYDVKM. The CDR3 spans 15 residues. The CDR3, as DNA: TGTGCCAGCACCCCTTGGTCCGCAACTAATGAAAAACTGCTTTTT. Translated, it gives CASTPWSATNEKLLF.